Here is one T cell receptor (beta chain) with its context. The antigen remains undetermined. Clones were sequenced by immunoSEQ multiplex PCR, and TCRdb holds only the in-frame ones, with some missing. The sample records more than 40,000 clones, 75% to 95% being singletons. The data were obtained in a study of brain T cells in children with intractable seizures. Whole-study findings and limits: Absence of clones before surgery may stem from lower sequencing depth.

Trimming shortened V by 2 bases and J by 3 bases, and 10 bases separated the two germline ends. The CDR3 totals 14 residues. CDR1 is SGHAT, CDR2 FQNNGV, per germline. The sequence was collected from a girl aged 2 to 10 with tuberous sclerosis and intractable seizures. The V gene is TRBV11-2, the J gene TRBJ2-5; tentatively, D is TRBD1 (5 bases). Sequencing used peripheral blood, obtained at surgery. The CDR3 loop is CASSLFRREETQYF. The CDR3 nucleotides read TGTGCCAGCAGCTTATTTCGCAGGGAAGAGACCCAGTACTTC.